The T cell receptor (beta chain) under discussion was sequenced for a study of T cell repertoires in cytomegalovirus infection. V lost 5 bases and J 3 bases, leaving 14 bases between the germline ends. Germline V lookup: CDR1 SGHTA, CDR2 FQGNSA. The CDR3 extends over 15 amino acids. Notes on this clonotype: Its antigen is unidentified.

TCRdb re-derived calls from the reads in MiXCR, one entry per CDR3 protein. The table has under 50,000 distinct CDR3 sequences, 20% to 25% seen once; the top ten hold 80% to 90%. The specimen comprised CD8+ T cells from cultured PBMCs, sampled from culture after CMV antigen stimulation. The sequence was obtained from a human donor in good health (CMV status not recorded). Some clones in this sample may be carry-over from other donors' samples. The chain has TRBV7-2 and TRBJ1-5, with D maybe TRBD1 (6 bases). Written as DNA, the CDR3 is TGTGCCAGCAGCCGAGAGGGGGGGAACAATCAGCCCCAGCATTTT. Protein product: CASSREGGNNQPQHF.